A single sample is the source of the 30 T cell receptor beta chains below, sequenced in a study of cytomegalovirus exposure and HLA in healthy donors. PCR involved 60 Vbeta and 13 Jbeta primers. Only in-frame clones appear in the TCRdb table, and some are missing; sequencing was by immunoSEQ multiplex PCR. The table has around 120,000 clones, 79% seen once. The sample was PBMCs. The receptors here all came from a man between 18 and 35 years old in good health and CMV-seronegative.

The chain recombines TRBV27 with TRBJ2-7; 8 positions agree with TRBD1. The CDR3 sequence is 16 residues long. In germline, CDR1 is MNHEY, CDR2 SMNVEV (reference sequence). V shed 6 bases, J shed 4 bases, and the junction held 14 bases outside the gene matches. The CDR3 here is CASSLTPGQVKYEQYF. In DNA form, the CDR3 reads TGTGCCAGCAGCCTAACACCGGGACAGGTAAAGTACGAGCAGTACTTC.

J is TRBJ1-2 and V is TRBV28; 7 bases line up with TRBD1. The V and J ends lost 5 bases and 12 bases, in that order; junction bases with no gene match: 12. The CDR3 is 13 residues long. Germline V gives CDR1 MDHEN, CDR2 SYDVKM. Here the CDR3 DNA reads TGTGCCAGCAGTCCTCCGGGACAGCTAGGAAACACCTTC. Its protein is CASSPPGQLGNTF.

This chain joins TRBV2 and TRBJ2-1; D is possibly TRBD1 (6 bases). Germline CDR1 reads SNHLY; CDR2 reads FYNNEI. Trimming pared 4 bases from V and 0 bases from J, leaving 10 bases between. CDR3 length equals 15 residues. CDR3 DNA sequence: TGTGCCAGCAGTGGTCTAGGGGGCTCCTACAATGAGCAGTTCTTC. This codes for CASSGLGGSYNEQFF.

The chain is built from TRBV7-9 and TRBJ2-1, with TRBD2 identical over 11 bases. The CDR3 extends over 15 amino acids. Germline CDR1 reads SEHNR; CDR2 reads FQNEAQ (reference sequence). The V and J ends lost 3 bases and 6 bases, in that order; junction bases with no gene match: 4. The CDR3 region is CASSLGTSGVNEQFF. The CDR3 DNA follows: TGTGCCAGCAGCTTGGGGACTAGCGGTGTCAATGAGCAGTTCTTC.

The gene calls are TRBV15 and TRBJ1-3, with 8 nucleotides matching TRBD1. The CDR3 runs to 15 residues. Germline V lookup: CDR1 LNHNV, CDR2 YYDKDF (reference sequence). V gave up 0 bases and J gave up 9 bases; unmatched junction bases: 7. The CDR3 region has the DNA TGTGCCACCAGCAGAGACCCGACAGGGGAGGTCACCATATATTTT. Translated, it gives CATSRDPTGEVTIYF.

This chain uses TRBV6-4 with TRBJ2-3; 7 nucleotides agree with TRBD1. Losses at the gene ends were 0 bases for V and 2 bases for J; bases not matched to a gene: 2. The CDR3 consists of 15 residues. CDR1 and CDR2 from the germline V gene are MRHNA and SNTAGT. The CDR3 sequence is CASSDSTGPTDTQYF. CDR3 DNA sequence: TGTGCCAGCAGTGACTCGACAGGGCCCACAGATACGCAGTATTTT.

This clone appeared once. V and J are TRBV7-2 and TRBJ1-5, with TRBD1 as a possible D gene (6 bases). The V end lost 6 bases, the J end lost 3 bases, and 12 bases lay between the germline ends. CDR3 length: 14 residues. In germline, CDR1 is SGHTA, CDR2 FQGNSA. CDR3 nucleotides: TGTGCCAGCAGTTTGGACAGAACCAATCAGCCCCAGCATTTT. This gives the protein CASSLDRTNQPQHF.

The gene calls are TRBV5-6 and TRBJ2-3, with 12 positions matching TRBD2. The V and J ends lost 1 base and 10 bases, in that order; junction bases with no gene match: 16. The CDR3 covers 18 residues. Germline CDR1 SGHDT, CDR2 YYEEEE. In DNA, the CDR3 is TGTGCCAGCAGCTTGTCGACTAGCGGGAGAGGGGGAAGATACGCGCAGTATTTT. Protein product: CASSLSTSGRGGRYAQYF.

V and J are TRBV4-2 and TRBJ2-7; possible D gene TRBD2, 5 bases. The germline V and J ends were trimmed by 0 bases and 5 bases, with 14 bases remaining between them. Germline CDR1 is LGHNA and CDR2 is YNFKEQ. This CDR3 has 15 residues. As DNA, the CDR3 is TGTGCCAGCAGCCAAGAAAACGGGAAAGGAAACGAGCAGTACTTC. This gives the protein CASSQENGKGNEQYF.

V and J are TRBV4-2 and TRBJ2-2, with 7 positions matching TRBD1. V dropped 4 bases and J dropped 7; count of bases not matched to a gene: 18. Germline-derived CDR1 and CDR2 are LGHNA and YNFKEQ. The CDR3 has 18 residues. CDR3: CASSPLGGSNVRGGELFF. CDR3 nucleotides: TGTGCCAGCAGCCCCCTAGGGGGCTCCAATGTCAGGGGCGGGGAGCTGTTTTTT.

This rearrangement joins TRBV7-2 to TRBJ2-1; 8 nucleotides match TRBD2. The length of the CDR3 is 17 residues. J was trimmed by 11 bases and V by 1 base; bases with no gene match: 16. From germline, CDR1 is SGHTA and CDR2 FQGNSA. CDR3 DNA sequence: TGTGCCAGCAGCTTAGGAAGGACTAGCCTAGAGCAAGTAAAGCAGTTCTTC. Translating gives CASSLGRTSLEQVKQFF.

Remarks on this clone: The junction and the germline gene differ at one end; a read error may be behind it. The CDR3 sequence: CASSLAPRELNEQLF. The CDR3 coding sequence is TGTGCCAGCAGCTTAGCGCCTCGGGAGTTGAATGAGCAGCTCTTC. The V gene is TRBV7-6, the J gene TRBJ2-1; a weak D match, TRBD2 (6 bases). The CDR3 covers 15 residues. Looked up from germline, CDR1 is SGHVS and CDR2 is FNYEAQ.

The chain combines TRBV2 with TRBJ2-3, with 8 nucleotides matching TRBD2. The CDR3 covers 15 residues. Per germline, CDR1 SNHLY and CDR2 FYNNEI. The J segment lost 2 bases and the V segment lost 6 bases, leaving 7 bases of the junction unmatched. The CDR3 sequence is CASRRGLGNTDTQYF. CDR3 DNA sequence: TGTGCCAGCAGGAGGGGACTAGGAAACACAGATACGCAGTATTTT.

V usage is TRBV6-5 and J usage is TRBJ2-5, with D hard to call. Trimming removed 2 bases from V and 5 bases from J, with 12 bases in between. The CDR3 has 14 residues. The germline gives CDR1 MNHEY, CDR2 SVGAGI. This CDR3 is CASSYHRLGETQYF. CDR3 DNA sequence: TGTGCCAGCAGTTACCACCGCCTAGGCGAGACCCAGTACTTC.

The CDR3 here is CASSYSPLRRDYGYTF. DNA of the CDR3: TGTGCCAGCAGTTACTCGCCTCTCCGGCGGGACTATGGCTACACCTTC. J is TRBJ1-2 and V is TRBV6-6; D is unresolved. Trimming pared 0 bases from V and 3 bases from J, leaving 14 bases between. This CDR3 is 16 amino acids long. From germline, CDR1 is MNHNY and CDR2 SVGAGI (reference sequence).

This sequence joins TRBV13 and TRBJ1-1; no clear D. The germline V and J ends were trimmed by 3 bases and 1 base, with 9 bases remaining between them. The CDR3 has 14 residues. Germline loops: CDR1 PRHDT, CDR2 FYEKMQ (reference sequence). The CDR3 loop reads CASSFPTENTEAFF. In DNA, the CDR3 is TGTGCCAGCAGCTTTCCAACAGAGAACACTGAAGCTTTCTTT.

J is TRBJ2-7 and V is TRBV6-1, with 10 bases identical to TRBD2. Per the germline V gene, CDR1 is MNHNS and CDR2 is SASEGT. V shed 3 bases and J 4 bases; nucleotides not matched to a gene: 15. The CDR3 consists of 18 residues. The CDR3 is CASSETASGRQRAYEQYF. The DNA for the CDR3 is TGTGCCAGCAGTGAGACGGCTAGCGGGAGACAACGGGCTTACGAGCAGTACTTC.

CDR3 in amino acids: CASSAVGETKNIQYF. CDR3 bases: TGTGCCAGCAGCGCGGTAGGAGAGACCAAAAACATTCAGTACTTC. The chain recombines TRBV5-4 with TRBJ2-4; D remains unclear. V was clipped by 4 bases and J by 2 bases, with 13 bases between them. Germline V gene data show CDR1 as SGHNT and CDR2 as YYREEE (reference sequence). The CDR3 is 15 residues long.

The chain has TRBV4-1 and TRBJ1-1; no reliable D call. This CDR3 spans 14 amino acids. Trimming pared 3 bases from V and 7 bases from J, leaving 15 bases between. Germline V gene data show CDR1 as MGHRA and CDR2 as YSYEKL. This CDR3 is CASSHLRQVIEAFF. CDR3 nucleotides: TGCGCCAGCAGCCATCTCCGTCAGGTCATTGAAGCTTTCTTT.

The chain links TRBV19 to TRBJ1-5; D unresolved. Trimming left V 2 bases short and J 3 bases short, with 8 bases between. From germline, CDR1 is LNHDA and CDR2 SQIVND (reference sequence). The CDR3 loop spans 14 amino acids. DNA of the CDR3: TGTGCCAGTAGTATACAGGTTTCCAATCAGCCCCAGCATTTT. Encoded protein: CASSIQVSNQPQHF.

The chain uses TRBV6-5 and TRBJ1-1; D unresolved. CDR3 length equals 15 residues. V lost 1 base to trimming and J lost 3 bases, with 12 bases between them. Germline CDR1 reads MNHEY; CDR2 reads SVGAGI. The CDR3: CASSYYPGPDTEAFF. CDR3 in DNA: TGTGCCAGCAGTTACTATCCGGGTCCGGACACTGAAGCTTTCTTT.

V is TRBV23-1 and J is TRBJ2-1; 7 bases fit TRBD1. TRBV23-1 is given ORF status, its function remaining uncertain. The CDR3 contains 18 residues. The V and J ends lost 4 bases and 10 bases, in that order; junction bases with no gene match: 22. The CDR3 nucleotides are TGCGCCAGCAGTCCGGGTCTCATAGGACACCCCTTCAGGGGGGAGCAGTTCTTC. Its protein is CASSPGLIGHPFRGEQFF.

This clone was counted once. The chain uses TRBV4-2 and TRBJ1-2, with D maybe TRBD1 (5 bases). Germline lookup yields CDR1 LGHNA and CDR2 YNFKEQ. The CDR3 is 15 amino acids. Trimming took 0 bases from V and 4 from J, leaving 12 bases between them. The CDR3 region is CASSQEGGGPYGYTF. Here the CDR3 DNA reads TGTGCCAGCAGCCAAGAGGGCGGGGGACCCTATGGCTACACCTTC.

The rearrangement uses TRBV9 and TRBJ2-2, with D perhaps TRBD1 (5 bases). The ends were cut back, 4 bases at V and 7 bases at J, with 14 bases in the middle. The CDR3 totals 14 residues. Germline V gene data show CDR1 as SGDLS and CDR2 as YYNGEE. The CDR3 reads CASSPEGARGELFF. The CDR3 nucleotides read TGTGCCAGCAGCCCCGAAGGGGCGCGCGGGGAGCTGTTTTTT.

This chain joins TRBV7-2 and TRBJ2-7; 8 bases align to TRBD1. Germline CDR1 reads SGHTA; CDR2 reads FQGNSA. The CDR3 is 15 amino acids. J lost 6 bases, V lost 7 bases, and 14 bases had no gene match. The CDR3 coding sequence is TGTGCCAGCACCTTGGAGGTTGCCAGGGGGCGCGAGCAGTACTTC. Protein: CASTLEVARGREQYF.

CDR3 protein: CASSLQGWTDTQYF. The DNA for the CDR3 is TGTGCCAGCAGTTTACAGGGGTGGACAGATACGCAGTATTTT. This rearrangement joins TRBV28 to TRBJ2-3; a weak D match, TRBD1 (6 bases). Trimming pared 2 bases from V and 3 bases from J, leaving 9 bases between. The CDR3 covers 14 residues. Germline V CDR1 and CDR2: MDHEN, SYDVKM.

V and J are TRBV18 and TRBJ1-2; no clear D gene. Germline lookup yields CDR1 KGHSH and CDR2 LQKENI. This CDR3 is 14 amino acids long. Trimming stripped 3 bases from V and 0 bases from J, with 8 bases between. The CDR3 DNA reads TGTGCCAGCTCACCCTACGACTCTAACTATGGCTACACCTTC. Residues: CASSPYDSNYGYTF.

This clone was picked up a small number of times. This rearrangement joins TRBV5-1 to TRBJ2-6; D perhaps matches TRBD2 (6 bases). CDR1 is SGHRS and CDR2 is YFSETQ in the germline V gene. Trimming shortened V by 9 bases and J by 1 base, and 11 bases separated the two germline ends. This CDR3 contains 14 residues. The CDR3 nucleotides are TGCGCCACTCCGGGAGAGTCTGGGGCCAACGTCCTGACTTTC. Protein sequence: CATPGESGANVLTF.

The chain couples TRBV7-2 to TRBJ2-7; perhaps TRBD2 as D (5 bases). Germline V gene data show CDR1 as SGHTA and CDR2 as FQGNSA. This CDR3 has 15 residues. The V end was cut by 5 bases, the J end by 3 bases, with 17 bases between. The CDR3 DNA is TGTGCCAGCAGCCCACTAGGTGATAGGTTCTACGAGCAGTACTTC. Translation gives CASSPLGDRFYEQYF.

There are a few counts of this clone. V and J are TRBV6-5 and TRBJ2-6, with a weak D call TRBD2 (6 bases). The V end lost 8 bases, the J end lost 5 bases, and 13 bases lay between the germline ends. Germline V lookup: CDR1 MNHEY, CDR2 SVGAGI. This CDR3 region has 14 residues. The CDR3 spells CASYPGRRANVLTF. The CDR3 DNA is TGTGCCAGCTATCCAGGGAGGAGGGCCAACGTCCTGACTTTC.